This is a list of T cell receptor beta chains from one sample in a study of patients and donors after allogeneic stem cell transplantation. Each CDR3 protein gets one entry after TCRdb re-called the RT-PCR reads with MiXCR. The sample lists roughly 940,000 distinct CDR3 sequences; around 17% were seen once. The sequenced sample consisted of blood, either unsorted or a sorted T cell fraction (not recorded which). These receptors all stem from a human donor who was either an allogeneic HSCT recipient or a stem cell or donor lymphocyte infusion donor (not recorded which). It is not recorded whose cells these are; they may come from a transplant donor. The CDR3 runs from the conserved cysteine through the conserved F or W. The D gene is left open where the match is weak. Only some rows state a clone size, as once, few, many or a class for expanded clones.

j_call d_call clone_size v_call cdr3_aa cdr3_nt
TRBJ2-3 TRBD2 few TRBV20-1 CSAAGLAGGPGQYF TGCAGTGCCGCGGGACTAGCGGGAGGGCCGGGGCAGTATTTT
TRBJ2-5 . few TRBV5-1 CASSFGDRKETQYF TGCGCCAGCAGCTTTGGCGACAGGAAAGAGACCCAGTACTTC
TRBJ2-6 TRBD1 . TRBV6-2/TRBV6-3 CASRGQGRSGANVLTF TGTGCCAGCAGGGGACAGGGGAGATCTGGGGCCAACGTCCTGACTTTC
TRBJ2-1 . . TRBV12-3/TRBV12-4 CASTQVGAGNNEQFF TGTGCCAGCACCCAGGTGGGGGCGGGCAACAATGAGCAGTTCTTC
TRBJ1-1 . . TRBV5-6 CASSLGRGTAVNTEAFF TGTGCCAGCAGCTTGGGGAGGGGGACGGCTGTGAACACTGAAGCTTTCTTT
TRBJ1-1 . . TRBV5-6 CASRQSHGANTEAFF TGTGCCAGCAGGCAGTCACATGGGGCGAACACTGAAGCTTTCTTT
TRBJ2-5 TRBD2 . TRBV3-1 CASSQDSGRGETQYF TGTGCCAGCAGCCAGGATAGCGGGAGAGGAGAGACCCAGTACTTC
TRBJ2-7 TRBD1 . TRBV9 CASSVGPGQGTYEQYF TGTGCCAGCAGCGTAGGGCCGGGACAGGGGACCTACGAGCAGTACTTC
TRBJ1-2 . . TRBV29-1 CSVVRGGSMGYTF TGCAGCGTTGTCCGTGGCGGAAGTATGGGCTACACCTTC
TRBJ2-7 TRBD2 few TRBV20-1 CSARGLAGGQLGEQYF TGCAGTGCTAGAGGACTAGCGGGGGGCCAACTTGGCGAGCAGTACTTC
TRBJ1-1 . once TRBV15 CATSRDSGTEAFF TGTGCCACCAGCAGGGACAGCGGCACTGAAGCTTTCTTT
TRBJ2-1 TRBD2 . TRBV7-9 CASSLGRGENNEQFF TGTGCCAGCAGCTTAGGTCGGGGGGAAAACAATGAGCAGTTCTTC
TRBJ1-1 . few TRBV5-1 CASSKVSGLGEAFF TGCGCCAGCAGTAAGGTGTCGGGCCTGGGTGAAGCTTTCTTT
TRBJ2-3 . . TRBV9 CASSDEDRRRDTQYF TGTGCCAGCAGCGATGAAGACAGGAGGCGTGATACGCAGTATTTT
TRBJ2-7 . . TRBV27 CASSLWDGAYEQYF TGTGCCAGCAGTTTGTGGGACGGGGCCTACGAGCAGTACTTC
TRBJ2-1 TRBD2 few TRBV20-1 CSARVGLAGGLKEQFF TGCAGTGCTAGAGTGGGACTAGCGGGAGGGCTAAAGGAGCAGTTCTTC
TRBJ2-7 TRBD2 . TRBV5-1 CASRLAGGEQYF TGCGCCAGCAGGCTAGCGGGAGGTGAGCAGTACTTC
TRBJ1-4 . once TRBV7-8 CASSLTAPSGGEKLFF TGTGCCAGCAGCTTAACTGCCCCGTCTGGGGGTGAAAAACTGTTTTTT
TRBJ1-1 . . TRBV30 CAWSVAGDTEAFF TGTGCCTGGAGTGTAGCGGGGGACACTGAAGCTTTCTTT
TRBJ2-7 TRBD2 many TRBV5-1 CASSNASGRAGEQYF TGCGCCAGCAGCAATGCTAGCGGGAGGGCCGGAGAGCAGTACTTC
TRBJ2-6 . few TRBV4-1 CASSQGLSGANVLTF TGCGCCAGCAGCCAGGGCCTCTCTGGGGCCAACGTCCTGACTTTC
TRBJ1-1 . few TRBV4-2 CASSQEPGNTEAFF TGTGCCAGCAGCCAAGAACCGGGAAACACTGAAGCTTTCTTT
TRBJ2-3 . few TRBV5-4 CASSLKGRPRGTDTQYF TGTGCCAGCAGCTTGAAGGGACGTCCGAGGGGCACAGATACGCAGTATTTT
TRBJ2-1 . . TRBV6-1 CASSLRPGNPYNEQFF TGTGCCAGCAGTCTTCGTCCCGGGAATCCTTACAATGAGCAGTTCTTC
TRBJ1-2 TRBD1 . TRBV5-1 CASSVTRGQGAQEGYTF TGCGCCAGCAGCGTAACCCGGGGACAGGGGGCGCAGGAGGGCTACACCTTC
TRBJ2-1 TRBD2 few TRBV20-1 CSAPGTSGTYNEQFF TGCAGTGCGCCTGGGACTAGCGGAACATACAATGAGCAGTTCTTC
TRBJ1-5 TRBD1 . TRBV28 CASSPNYRGRSRQPQHF TGTGCCAGCAGTCCAAACTACAGGGGGCGCTCGCGTCAGCCCCAGCATTTT
TRBJ1-1 TRBD1 . TRBV14 CASSQGDRGPTEAFF TGTGCCAGCAGCCAAGGAGACAGGGGGCCCACTGAAGCTTTCTTT
TRBJ2-5 . . TRBV10-3 CAIRGTGTWETQYF TGTGCCATCAGGGGAACAGGGACTTGGGAGACCCAGTACTTC
TRBJ2-1 . . TRBV6-5 CASSYSRRGNEQFF TGTGCCAGCAGTTACTCGAGAAGGGGGAATGAGCAGTTCTTC
TRBJ2-2 TRBD2 . TRBV10-3 CATKGTSGARNTGELFF TGTGCCACCAAGGGGACTAGCGGGGCCAGAAACACCGGGGAGCTGTTTTTT
TRBJ1-5 . . TRBV12-3/TRBV12-4 CASSFNSGGNQPQHF TGTGCCAGCAGTTTTAACTCAGGTGGGAATCAGCCCCAGCATTTT
TRBJ2-3 . few TRBV4-3 CASSQGRGNPTDTQYF TGCGCCAGCAGCCAAGGGAGGGGGAATCCCACAGATACGCAGTATTTT
TRBJ2-1 TRBD2 . TRBV7-9 CASSLPGLVRNEQFF TGTGCCAGCAGCTTACCGGGACTAGTGAGGAATGAGCAGTTCTTC
TRBJ2-2 . many TRBV9 CASSVVTNTGELFF TGTGCCAGCAGCGTAGTCACGAACACCGGGGAGCTGTTTTTT
TRBJ1-5 . few TRBV27 CASSLSGNYPSQPQHF TGTGCCAGCAGTTTGTCCGGGAACTACCCGAGTCAGCCCCAGCATTTT
TRBJ1-4 . few TRBV5-6 CASSFSGGKLFF TGTGCCAGCAGCTTTTCAGGCGGAAAACTGTTTTTT
TRBJ1-5 . . TRBV2 CASSERRVGQPQHF TGTGCCAGCAGTGAACGTCGGGTGGGCCAGCCCCAGCATTTT
TRBJ2-7 TRBD1 few TRBV7-2 CASSLQTGTGRSRQYF TGTGCCAGCAGCCTACAAACCGGGACAGGACGTTCCCGGCAGTACTTC
TRBJ2-7 TRBD1 few TRBV12-3/TRBV12-4 CASSTDRGYYEQYF TGTGCCAGCAGTACCGACAGGGGTTACTACGAGCAGTACTTC
TRBJ2-7 . . TRBV18 CASSTDTYEQYF TGTGCCAGCTCAACAGACACCTACGAGCAGTACTTC
TRBJ1-2 . . TRBV7-9 CASILERSDYGYTF TGTGCCAGCATCCTTGAGAGGTCCGACTATGGCTACACCTTC
TRBJ1-2 . . TRBV18 CASSPPSKGAVGYTF TGTGCCAGCTCCCCCCCTTCCAAAGGGGCAGTTGGCTACACCTTC
TRBJ2-5 . . TRBV4-3 CASSQDAAAQETQYF TGCGCCAGCAGCCAAGATGCGGCAGCACAAGAGACCCAGTACTTC
TRBJ2-2 TRBD2 few TRBV4-3 CASRLAGAETGELFF TGCGCCAGCCGTTTAGCGGGGGCAGAGACCGGGGAGCTGTTTTTT
TRBJ2-3 TRBD2 few TRBV2 CASAGLAGTQYF TGTGCCAGCGCCGGACTAGCGGGGACGCAGTATTTT
TRBJ2-7 TRBD1 . TRBV6-1 CASSRSSRQGFSYEQYF TGTGCCAGCAGTCGTTCATCCCGACAGGGATTTTCCTACGAGCAGTACTTC
TRBJ1-3 . . TRBV6-1 CASSPRPASSGNTIYF TGTGCCAGCAGCCCCCGGCCGGCCAGCTCTGGAAACACCATATATTTT
TRBJ2-1 TRBD2 many TRBV7-9 CASSLVSSGSNEQFF TGTGCCAGCAGCTTAGTGAGTAGCGGGAGCAATGAGCAGTTCTTC
TRBJ2-3 TRBD2 many TRBV20-1 CSARDPREAGWRRYGDTQYF TGCAGTGCTAGAGATCCCCGTGAAGCGGGGTGGCGGCGGTATGGAGATACGCAGTATTTT
TRBJ2-1 . once TRBV20-1 CSARDLNGDEQFF TGCAGTGCTAGAGATCTGAACGGTGATGAGCAGTTCTTC
TRBJ2-2 . . TRBV11-1 CASSLPSLTGNTGELFF TGTGCCAGCAGCTTACCGTCTTTAACGGGAAACACCGGGGAGCTGTTTTTT
TRBJ2-5 . few TRBV5-4 CASSLGAGDQETQYF TGTGCCAGCAGCTTGGGGGCAGGGGATCAAGAGACCCAGTACTTC